This is a list of T cell receptor beta chains from one sample in a study of blood T cells in healthy people across ages. Each CDR3 protein gets one entry after TCRdb re-called the 5' RACE reads with MiXCR. The top ten hold about 0.8% of the sample, which has 1 million or so distinct CDR3 sequences, almost 25% seen once. This sample also belongs to another study, concerning T cells of mothers and their children.

Sequenced: blood. The receptors come from a girl aged 2-15 years in good health. The CDR3 runs from the conserved cysteine through the conserved F or W. The D gene is left open where the match is weak. The size of a clone is reported for some rows only, either as once, few or many, or as a class for expanded clones.

clone_size,j_call,d_call,v_call,cdr3_aa,cdr3_nt
few,TRBJ1-4,.,TRBV7-9,CASSFPSNGADEKLFF,TGTGCCAGCAGCTTCCCATCGAACGGGGCAGATGAAAAACTGTTTTTT
.,TRBJ2-7,TRBD1,TRBV5-1,CASSLADRTYEQYF,TGCGCCAGCAGCTTGGCGGACAGGACCTACGAGCAGTACTTC
.,TRBJ2-3,TRBD2,TRBV29-1,CSGVAGLTDTQYF,TGCAGCGGCGTAGCGGGACTCACAGATACGCAGTATTTT
.,TRBJ1-5,TRBD1,TRBV7-9,CASSSPVTGVNQPQHF,TGTGCCAGCAGCTCCCCCGTGACAGGGGTAAATCAGCCCCAGCATTTT
.,TRBJ2-1,.,TRBV5-4,CASSSGRGSYNEQFF,TGTGCCAGCTCATCCGGGCGTGGCTCCTACAATGAGCAGTTCTTC
many,TRBJ1-1,.,TRBV29-1,CSVDGVNTEAFF,TGCAGCGTGGACGGCGTGAACACTGAAGCTTTCTTT
few,TRBJ2-7,TRBD2,TRBV10-3,CAISNREEPYEQYF,TGTGCCATCAGCAACCGGGAGGAACCCTACGAGCAGTACTTC
few,TRBJ2-7,.,TRBV4-1,CASSQGSRYEQYF,TGCGCCAGCAGCCAGGGGAGCAGGTACGAGCAGTACTTC
.,TRBJ2-5,.,TRBV5-1,CASSLGPLRETQHF,TGCGCCAGCAGCTTGGGCCCCTTGCGAGAGACCCAGCACTTC
.,TRBJ1-1,TRBD1,TRBV3-1,CASSLPDRGGTEAFF,TGTGCCAGCAGCCTACCCGACAGGGGTGGGACTGAAGCTTTCTTT
.,TRBJ2-1,TRBD2,TRBV18,CASSPRASGTKYNEQFF,TGTGCCAGCTCACCTCGGGCTAGCGGGACGAAGTACAATGAGCAGTTCTTC
few,TRBJ2-7,.,TRBV7-9,CASSSLSIRYEQYF,TGTGCCAGCAGCTCTCTATCTATCAGATACGAGCAGTACTTC
.,TRBJ2-5,.,TRBV27,CASSPLGGTQETQYF,TGTGCCAGCAGTCCCTTGGGTGGGACACAAGAGACCCAGTACTTC
.,TRBJ1-4,.,TRBV9,CASNRPNEKLFF,TGTGCCAGCAATCGACCTAATGAAAAACTGTTTTTT
few,TRBJ1-1,TRBD1,TRBV7-2,CASSDNRGRTEAFF,TGTGCCAGCAGCGACAACAGGGGAAGAACTGAAGCTTTCTTT
few,TRBJ1-4,.,TRBV6-5,CASSYGVGAPPEKLFF,TGTGCCAGCAGTTACGGGGTCGGGGCGCCGCCTGAAAAACTGTTTTTT
.,TRBJ1-4,TRBD1,TRBV4-1,CASSQDRGDEKLFF,TGCGCCAGCAGCCAGGACAGGGGGGATGAAAAACTGTTTTTT
.,TRBJ2-5,.,TRBV2,CASIEMQETQYF,TGTGCCAGCATAGAAATGCAGGAGACCCAGTACTTC
.,TRBJ2-5,.,TRBV5-6,CASSLLAIRDPKTQYF,TGTGCCAGCAGCTTGCTAGCTATCCGGGATCCAAAGACCCAGTACTTC
few,TRBJ1-1,TRBD1,TRBV6-1,CASSETGGDTEAFF,TGTGCCAGCAGTGAGACAGGGGGAGATACTGAAGCTTTCTTT
few,TRBJ1-6,TRBD1,TRBV12-3/TRBV12-4,CASSWDRDSPLHF,TGTGCCAGCAGTTGGGACAGGGATTCACCCCTCCACTTT
few,TRBJ2-2,.,TRBV6-2/TRBV6-3,CASSYRDTGELFF,TGTGCCAGCAGTTATAGGGACACCGGGGAGCTGTTTTTT
once,TRBJ2-7,TRBD1,TRBV7-9,CASRNGTGHYEQYF,TGTGCCAGCAGAAACGGGACAGGTCACTACGAGCAGTACTTC
.,TRBJ2-2,TRBD2,TRBV3-1,CASSQTRLAANTGELFF,TGTGCCAGCAGCCAAACCCGACTAGCAGCCAACACCGGGGAGCTGTTTTTT
few,TRBJ2-1,TRBD2,TRBV7-2,CASSLDRGRANEQFF,TGTGCCAGCAGCTTAGATCGCGGGAGGGCCAATGAGCAGTTCTTC
few,TRBJ1-1,TRBD1,TRBV7-9,CASSFLRTGVAFF,TGTGCCAGCAGCTTCTTGCGGACAGGGGTAGCTTTCTTT
.,TRBJ1-2,.,TRBV6-1,CASSKQDNYGYTF,TGTGCCAGCAGTAAACAGGATAACTATGGCTACACCTTC
.,TRBJ1-2,.,TRBV12-3/TRBV12-4,CASIPSGAGGGYTF,TGTGCCAGCATTCCCTCAGGGGCGGGTGGTGGCTACACCTTC
.,TRBJ2-5,TRBD1,TRBV27,CARGQGKGETQYF,TGTGCCAGGGGACAGGGGAAGGGAGAGACCCAGTACTTC
few,TRBJ1-4,TRBD1,TRBV29-1,CSVMRQGGRKLFF,TGCAGCGTCATGCGACAGGGAGGACGGAAACTGTTTTTT
.,TRBJ2-3,.,TRBV27,CASSPLDFPTGQYF,TGTGCCAGCAGTCCCCTAGACTTTCCCACGGGGCAGTATTTT
.,TRBJ2-7,.,TRBV7-3,CASSMVGDSYEQYF,TGTGCCAGCAGCATGGTTGGGGACTCCTACGAGCAGTACTTC
few,TRBJ1-5,.,TRBV6-1,CVSSERPASNQPQHF,TGTGTCAGCAGTGAACGGCCCGCAAGCAATCAGCCCCAGCATTTT
.,TRBJ2-5,.,TRBV11-3,CATVGLEETQYF,TGTGCTACCGTGGGTTTGGAAGAGACCCAGTACTTC
few,TRBJ2-7,.,TRBV6-5,CASSYSLDSSYEQYF,TGTGCCAGCAGTTATAGTTTAGACAGCTCCTACGAGCAGTACTTC
few,TRBJ2-5,.,TRBV7-9,CASSWWEQETQYF,TGTGCCAGCAGCTGGTGGGAACAAGAGACCCAGTACTTC
few,TRBJ1-2,.,TRBV7-9,CASSPPGDGGYTF,TGTGCCAGCAGCCCCCCCGGGGACGGGGGCTACACCTTC
few,TRBJ2-5,.,TRBV7-2,CASSLFWGTTLGETQYF,TGTGCCAGCAGCTTATTCTGGGGGACGACCCTCGGAGAGACCCAGTACTTC
.,TRBJ1-2,.,TRBV5-1,CASSPQLNYGYTF,TGCGCCAGCAGCCCTCAACTCAACTATGGCTACACCTTC